The clone carrying this T cell receptor beta chain was picked up one time. The antigen is undetermined. This sample was included in a study of CD8+ T cells in alopecia areata. Points from the study as a whole: TCR sharing was clearer in mice than between patients, perhaps partly owing to patient HLA diversity. For lesional scalp, especially alopecia totalis/universalis, clonality was higher than in normal scalp. Alphabeta T cells residing in normal skin are also sequenced in scalp samples.

Researchers took lesional scalp punch biopsies and peripheral blood from people who were alopecia areata patients. Reverse transcription of extracted RNA yielded cDNA, which provided the sequencing template. Here immunoSEQ multiplex PCR was the method, and the copy in TCRdb shows in-frame clones only, minus some. This table has around 29,000 clones, around two thirds appearing once. The V gene lost 4 bases and the J gene lost 4 bases, with 11 bases spanning the gap. CDR3 size: 13 residues. Germline CDR1 SEHNR, CDR2 FQNEAQ (reference sequence). The genes are TRBV7-9 and TRBJ2-7; D might be TRBD2 (6 bases). Input material: NKG2D-high CD8+ T cells sorted from blood. The sequence came from a human donor with alopecia areata. The CDR3 loop reads CASSWGTGYEQYF. The CDR3 DNA reads as TGTGCCAGCAGCTGGGGGACTGGGTACGAGCAGTACTTC.